These 31 T cell receptor beta chains were sequenced from one sample in a study of blood T cell repertoires in COVID-19. Clones were sequenced by immunoSEQ multiplex PCR, and TCRdb holds only the in-frame ones, with some missing. The sample holds a few hundred thousand clones, around 90% seen once. Specimen: PBMCs or T cells enriched from blood (not recorded which). The origin of the receptors is a human donor in a cohort exposed to, infected with or recovered from COVID-19 (not recorded which). The donor label of this sample is uncertain.

The V and J genes are TRBV4-1 and TRBJ1-2; D gene ambiguous. V shed 1 base and J shed 7 bases, with 16 bases lying between them. The CDR3 is 15 residues long. Germline V gene lookup returns CDR1 MGHRA and CDR2 YSYEKL. DNA for the CDR3: TGCGCCAGCAGCCAAGTCTCAGCACTCTCGGGTGGCTACACCTTC. Translated: CASSQVSALSGGYTF.

The chain recombines TRBV6-5 with TRBJ2-3; TRBD2 might be the D (6 bases). Trimming left V 5 bases short and J 5 bases short, with 17 bases between. Germline V gene data show CDR1 as MNHEY and CDR2 as SVGAGI. The CDR3 contains 15 residues. This CDR3 is CASSLWRGGLDTQYF. The CDR3 DNA sequence: TGTGCCAGCAGTCTCTGGCGGGGTGGGTTAGATACGCAGTATTTT.

This chain links TRBV6-5 with TRBJ2-5, with D possibly TRBD2 on 5 matching bases. This CDR3 is 13 amino acids long. V lost 4 bases to trimming and J lost 5 bases, with 11 bases between them. CDR1 is MNHEY and CDR2 is SVGAGI in the germline V gene. The CDR3 sequence: CASSFRRSETQYF. CDR3 nucleotide sequence: TGTGCCAGCAGTTTCCGGAGGTCGGAGACCCAGTACTTC.

The J gene is TRBJ1-5, the V gene TRBV9; 8 bases map to TRBD1. The germline V gene has CDR1 SGDLS and CDR2 YYNGEE. J gave up 2 bases and V 7 bases, and 8 bases lay outside the gene matches. This CDR3 spans 15 amino acids. The chain's CDR3 is CASGKGGQGNQPQHF. The CDR3, as DNA: TGTGCCAGCGGGAAGGGGGGACAGGGCAATCAGCCCCAGCATTTT.

The chain is built from TRBV27 and TRBJ2-5; 11 positions agree with TRBD1. CDR3 length: 18 residues. V shed 6 bases and J 2 bases; nucleotides not matched to a gene: 14. Germline CDR1 reads MNHEY; CDR2 reads SMNVEV (reference sequence). CDR3 in DNA: TGTGCCAGCAGGGAACCGGGACAGGGGGTTTTCTGGCAAGAGACCCAGTACTTC. It codes for CASREPGQGVFWQETQYF.

Here the CDR3 reads CASSPPFPGTGELFF. CDR3 DNA: TGTGCCAGCAGCCCACCCTTTCCGGGGACCGGGGAGCTGTTTTTT. This chain uses TRBV14 with TRBJ2-2; tentatively, D is TRBD2 (5 bases). The CDR3 is made up of 15 amino acids. Germline V lookup: CDR1 SGHDN, CDR2 FVKESK. V was trimmed by 4 bases and J by 5 bases, leaving 14 bases between them.

The chain uses TRBV19 and TRBJ2-5, with 8 nucleotides matching TRBD2. The junction had 12 bases not matched to a gene; V was cut back by 6 bases and J by 9 bases. Germline lookup yields CDR1 LNHDA and CDR2 SQIVND (reference sequence). This CDR3 has 14 amino acids. DNA of the CDR3: TGTGCCAGTAGCCCGGCGGGACTAGTGATTGCCCAGTACTTC. Its protein is CASSPAGLVIAQYF.

This clone showed up just once. The rearrangement joins TRBV7-2 to TRBJ2-7; possibly TRBD1 for D (6 bases). The germline CDR1 and CDR2 sequences are SGHTA and FQGNSA. The CDR3 contains 14 residues. With 4 bases removed from V and 4 bases from J, the gap between germline ends came to 14 bases. CDR3 coding DNA: TGTGCCAGCAGCTCTGGGACAAAACTTTACGAGCAGTACTTC. This sequence encodes CASSSGTKLYEQYF. Supplemented by reference TRBV7-2 and TRBJ2-7, the full variable domain reads GAGVSQSPSNKVTEKGKDVELRCDPISGHTALYWYRQSLGQGLEFLIYFQGNSAPDKSGLPSDRFSAERTGGSVSTLTIQRTQQEDSAVYLCASSSGTKLYEQYFGPGTRLTVT.

This rearrangement joins TRBV6-6 to TRBJ1-4; 9 bases fit TRBD1. The V gene end was trimmed by 5 bases and the J gene end by 16 bases; junction bases not matched to a gene: 8. CDR1 is MNHNY and CDR2 is SVGAGI in the germline V gene (reference sequence). The CDR3 spans 12 residues. The CDR3 loop is CASSTPGQGGFF. CDR3 sequence (DNA): TGTGCCAGCAGTACCCCGGGACAGGGTGGGTTTTTT.

The rearrangement links TRBV5-6 to TRBJ2-3, with 8 bases that match TRBD2. J was trimmed by 3 bases and V by 1 base; bases with no gene match: 4. CDR1 is SGHDT, CDR2 YYEEEE, per germline. The CDR3 extends over 15 amino acids. The CDR3 here is CASSLTGGETDTQYF. In DNA, the CDR3 is TGTGCCAGCAGCTTGACCGGGGGGGAAACAGATACGCAGTATTTT. The variable domain in full, completed from reference TRBV5-6 and TRBJ2-3, reads DAGVTQSPTHLIKTRGQQVTLRCSPKSGHDTVSWYQQALGQGPQFIFQYYEEEERQRGNFPDRFSGHQFPNYSSELNVNALLLGDSALYLCASSLTGGETDTQYFGPGTRLTVL.

The chain uses TRBV18 and TRBJ2-5; D remains unclear. CDR3 length: 14 amino acids. Trimming shortened V by 6 bases and J by 3 bases, and 14 bases separated the two germline ends. Germline V gene lookup returns CDR1 KGHSH and CDR2 LQKENI. Written as DNA, the CDR3 is TGTGCCAGCTCCCAGTCTGCCCTTGAAGAGACCCAGTACTTC. The encoded protein is CASSQSALEETQYF.

The J gene is TRBJ2-5, the V gene TRBV9; 9 nucleotides match TRBD2. The germline CDR1 and CDR2 sequences are SGDLS and YYNGEE. V was pared by 4 bases and J by 2 bases, with 6 bases of the junction left unmatched. This CDR3 contains 15 residues. This chain's CDR3 is CASSFSGGFQETQYF. CDR3 sequence (DNA): TGTGCCAGCAGCTTTAGCGGGGGCTTTCAAGAGACCCAGTACTTC.

On this clone: A read error may produce the germline difference seen at one junction end. The chain has TRBV11-3 and TRBJ2-2; 10 bases agree with TRBD2. Germline CDR1 is SGHNT and CDR2 is YENEEA. The CDR3 length is 16 residues. The CDR3: CAGSLRASGGTGELFF. The CDR3 nucleotides read TGTGCCGGCAGCTTAAGGGCTAGCGGGGGAACCGGGGAGCTGTTTTTT.

This chain connects TRBV19 to TRBJ1-6, with TRBD1 matching 8 bases. CDR3 length: 15 amino acids. Germline-derived CDR1 and CDR2 are LNHDA and SQIVND (reference sequence). J gave up 7 bases and V 5 bases, and 7 bases lay outside the gene matches. CDR3 bases: TGTGCCAGTAGTCAGGGGGCGGTACAAAATTCACCCCTCCACTTT. Its translation is CASSQGAVQNSPLHF.

The chain uses TRBV11-2 and TRBJ1-2; D may be TRBD1 (6 bases). Per germline, CDR1 SGHAT and CDR2 FQNNGV. The CDR3 is 13 residues long. Trimming took off 0 bases at V and 5 bases at J, with 7 bases between the two ends. Here the CDR3 reads CASSLDRGYGYTF. For the CDR3, the DNA is TGTGCCAGCAGCTTAGACAGGGGTTATGGCTACACCTTC.

J is TRBJ2-2 and V is TRBV5-4; D unresolved. Trimming took 3 bases from V and 6 from J, leaving 15 bases between them. Germline values: CDR1 SGHNT, CDR2 YYREEE (reference sequence). The CDR3 spans 15 residues. CDR3 sequence (DNA): TGTGCCAGCAGCTCGCGACAAGATGAACCCGGGGAGCTGTTTTTT. Amino acid sequence: CASSSRQDEPGELFF.

The rearrangement uses TRBV4-2 and TRBJ1-1; D call uncertain. Germline V lookup: CDR1 LGHNA, CDR2 YNFKEQ. The CDR3 runs to 16 residues. V lost 0 bases, J lost 0 bases, and 11 bases lay in between. CDR3: CASSQDRERLNTEAFF. CDR3 nucleotide sequence: TGTGCCAGCAGCCAAGATCGCGAGCGATTGAACACTGAAGCTTTCTTT.

This clone was observed once. The rearrangement links TRBV6-5 to TRBJ2-3, with 9 bases identical to TRBD2. Germline loops: CDR1 MNHEY, CDR2 SVGAGI. The CDR3 contains 12 residues. J gave up 6 bases and V 10 bases, and 5 bases lay outside the gene matches. Written as DNA, the CDR3 is TGTGCCACTTCTAGCGGGGACGATACGCAGTATTTT. Its protein is CATSSGDDTQYF.

The V gene is TRBV24-1, the J gene TRBJ2-1; weak D call: TRBD2 (7 bases). CDR1 is KGHDR and CDR2 is SFDVKD in the germline V gene. The CDR3 spans 17 residues. Trimming removed 5 bases at V and 4 bases at J, with 20 bases between. In DNA form, the CDR3 reads TGTGCCACCAGTGCTCCCCCAGGGGCGGGGGAGTACAATGAGCAGTTCTTC. Protein sequence: CATSAPPGAGEYNEQFF.

The chain recombines TRBV18 with TRBJ1-1, with D unresolved. V was trimmed by 3 bases and J by 3 bases, leaving 2 bases between them. Germline CDR1 and CDR2: KGHSH and LQKENI. CDR3 size: 11 residues. CDR3 in DNA: TGTGCCAGCTCACCCGACACTGAAGCTTTCTTT. Protein sequence: CASSPDTEAFF.

V usage is TRBV30 and J usage is TRBJ2-5; 9 bases align to TRBD2. J was trimmed by 5 bases and V by 4 bases; bases with no gene match: 8. CDR3 size: 14 residues. The V gene's germline CDR1 is GTSNPN and CDR2 SVGIG (reference sequence). CDR3 loop: CAWKGGGAAETQYF. The CDR3 bases are TGTGCCTGGAAAGGCGGGGGGGCCGCGGAGACCCAGTACTTC. Full variable domain (outside the CDR3, taken from reference TRBV30 and TRBJ2-5): SQTIHQWPATLVQPVGSPLSLECTVEGTSNPNLYWYRQAAGRGLQLLFYSVGIGQISSEVPQNLSASRPQDRQFILSSKKLLLSDSGFYLCAWKGGGAAETQYFGPGTRLLVL.

The V and J genes are TRBV30 and TRBJ2-3; 8 positions agree with TRBD1. This CDR3 comprises 14 residues. Trimming took 2 bases from V and 2 from J; bases not matched to a gene: 3. The germline CDR1 and CDR2 sequences are GTSNPN and SVGIG (reference sequence). CDR3 bases: TGTGCCTGGAGTCATCAGGGGGCCACAGATACGCAGTATTTT. Encoded protein: CAWSHQGATDTQYF.

The chain combines TRBV27 with TRBJ2-7; tentative D call: TRBD2 (6 bases). The CDR3 has 14 residues. The ends were cut back, 6 bases at V and 3 bases at J, with 15 bases in the middle. Germline lookup yields CDR1 MNHEY and CDR2 SMNVEV (reference sequence). CDR3 amino acids: CASSSGDSFYEQYF. The CDR3 bases are TGTGCCAGCAGCTCGGGAGACAGCTTCTACGAGCAGTACTTC.

The chain uses TRBV5-1 and TRBJ2-5; possible D gene TRBD2, 5 bases. Germline assignment: CDR1 SGHRS and CDR2 YFSETQ. The CDR3 runs to 14 residues. V was shortened by 0 bases and J by 4 bases, with 10 bases between the two germline ends. The chain's CDR3 is CASSLATIRETQYF. CDR3 nucleotides: TGCGCCAGCAGCTTGGCGACTATAAGAGAGACCCAGTACTTC.

This chain links TRBV7-9 with TRBJ1-4, with 7 positions matching TRBD1. The V gene end was trimmed by 7 bases and the J gene end by 10 bases; junction bases not matched to a gene: 12. CDR1 and CDR2 (germline): SEHNR, FQNEAQ (reference sequence). The CDR3 covers 14 residues. The CDR3, as DNA: TGTGCCAGCACCCAAACAGGGGATTGGGGAAAACTGTTTTTT. This sequence encodes CASTQTGDWGKLFF.

The V call is TRBV19, the J call TRBJ1-2, with D unresolved. In germline, CDR1 is LNHDA, CDR2 SQIVND (reference sequence). V shed 1 base and J shed 8 bases, with 14 bases lying between them. This CDR3 is 14 amino acids long. The CDR3 DNA reads TGTGCCAGTAGTATAGCCGGGCCCTCGGGGGGCTACACCTTC. Encoded protein: CASSIAGPSGGYTF.

CDR3 protein: CASSRDRFSYEQYF. The CDR3 DNA sequence: TGTGCCAGCAGCAGGGACAGATTCTCCTACGAGCAGTACTTC. J is TRBJ2-7 and V is TRBV7-2; 7 nucleotides line up with TRBD1. Germline CDR1 and CDR2: SGHTA and FQGNSA. V shed 5 bases and J 0 bases; nucleotides not matched to a gene: 4. The CDR3 sequence is 14 residues long. The variable domain in full, with the rest retrieved from reference TRBV7-2 and TRBJ2-7, is GAGVSQSPSNKVTEKGKDVELRCDPISGHTALYWYRQSLGQGLEFLIYFQGNSAPDKSGLPSDRFSAERTGGSVSTLTIQRTQQEDSAVYLCASSRDRFSYEQYFGPGTRLTVT.

This chain connects TRBV12-5 to TRBJ1-3; D possibly corresponds to TRBD1 (6 bases). CDR1 and CDR2 (germline): LGHNT, FRNRAP. This CDR3 region has 15 residues. Deletions cut 5 bases from V and 4 bases from J, with 15 bases between. This chain's CDR3 is CASGLTGLRGNTIYF. CDR3 DNA sequence: TGTGCTAGTGGTCTGACAGGTCTAAGAGGAAACACCATATATTTT.

The chain recombines TRBV9 with TRBJ2-3; the match to TRBD1 covers 10 bases. Germline lookup yields CDR1 SGDLS and CDR2 YYNGEE. CDR3 length: 17 amino acids. J lost 0 bases, V lost 3 bases, and 7 bases had no gene match. Here the CDR3 reads CASSERQGAQSTDTQYF. In DNA, the CDR3 is TGTGCCAGCAGCGAGAGACAGGGGGCGCAGAGCACAGATACGCAGTATTTT.

The chain combines TRBV7-2 with TRBJ2-7; D is possibly TRBD1 (7 bases). CDR3 size: 16 residues. The V end was cut by 4 bases, the J end by 3 bases, with 19 bases between. CDR1 is SGHTA, CDR2 FQGNSA, per germline. CDR3 sequence (DNA): TGTGCCAGCAGCTCTAGCCCAGGGGGGCTGGACTACGAGCAGTACTTC. It yields the protein CASSSSPGGLDYEQYF.

The chain joins TRBV20-1 to TRBJ2-3; TRBD2 agrees at 12 bases. CDR3 size: 18 residues. Per germline, CDR1 DFQATT and CDR2 SNEGSKA (reference sequence). Trimming removed 3 bases from V and 0 bases from J; junction bases left unmatched: 10. DNA of the CDR3: TGCAGTGCTAGTATGCCTAGCGGGGGGGCAACTAGCACAGATACGCAGTATTTT. It translates to CSASMPSGGATSTDTQYF.